These T cell receptor beta chains were read from a single sample in a study of cytomegalovirus exposure and HLA in healthy donors. The method was immunoSEQ multiplex PCR; TCRdb's version includes in-frame clones alone and lacks a portion of them. The sample consists of tens of thousands of clones, approximately 84% of them appearing once. Sequencing used PBMCs. These receptors all come from a man in his forties or fifties in good health and CMV-seronegative. Each CDR3 is given with its conserved first and last residue. The order of the fields is J gene, V gene, CDR3 protein.

TRBJ2-1 TRBV27 CASKSGTGTGGQFF
TRBJ1-1 TRBV5-4 CASSLYRGAEAFF
TRBJ2-7 TRBV9 CASSPSLTGGEQYF
TRBJ1-5 TRBV27 CASSPQGPQRLSNQPQHF
TRBJ1-3 TRBV9 CASSAQGVSWDTIYF
TRBJ2-2 TRBV19 CASNLGRNTGELFF
TRBJ2-1 TRBV9 CASSAPSGVNEQFF
TRBJ2-1 TRBV2 CASSEFKTSGSYNEQFF
TRBJ1-3 TRBV21-1 CASRRSVGNTIYF
TRBJ2-4 TRBV29-1 CSVELIRRRNIQYF
TRBJ2-5 TRBV4-1 CASSQDTSGWETQYF
TRBJ1-1 TRBV4-1 CASSQANSLNTEAFF
TRBJ1-5 TRBV5-8 CASSRRGQGANQPQHF
TRBJ1-1 TRBV19 CASSIGDRGTEAFF
TRBJ2-2 TRBV11-3 CASIPRLAGELHANTGELFF
TRBJ2-2 TRBV7-9 CASSPPISGRGTGELFF